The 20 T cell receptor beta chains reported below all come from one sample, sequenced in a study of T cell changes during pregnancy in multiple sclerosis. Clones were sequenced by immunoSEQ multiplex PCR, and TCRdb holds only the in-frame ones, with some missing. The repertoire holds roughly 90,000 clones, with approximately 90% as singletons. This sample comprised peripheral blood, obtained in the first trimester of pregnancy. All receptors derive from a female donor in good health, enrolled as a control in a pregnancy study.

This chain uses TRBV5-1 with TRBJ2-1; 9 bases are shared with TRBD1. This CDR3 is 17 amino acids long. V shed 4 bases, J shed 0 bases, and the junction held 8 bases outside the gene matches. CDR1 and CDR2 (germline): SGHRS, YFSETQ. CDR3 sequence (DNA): TGCGCCAGCAGCCCGGGGGACAGGGAGACCTCCTACAATGAGCAGTTCTTC. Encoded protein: CASSPGDRETSYNEQFF.

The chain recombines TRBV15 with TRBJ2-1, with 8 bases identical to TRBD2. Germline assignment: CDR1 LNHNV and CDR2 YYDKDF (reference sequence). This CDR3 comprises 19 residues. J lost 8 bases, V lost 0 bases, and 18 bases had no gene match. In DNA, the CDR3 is TGTGCCACCAGCAGAGAGGCGGGGGGCCGAACCAACCTCTTCGATGAGCAGTTCTTC. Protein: CATSREAGGRTNLFDEQFF.

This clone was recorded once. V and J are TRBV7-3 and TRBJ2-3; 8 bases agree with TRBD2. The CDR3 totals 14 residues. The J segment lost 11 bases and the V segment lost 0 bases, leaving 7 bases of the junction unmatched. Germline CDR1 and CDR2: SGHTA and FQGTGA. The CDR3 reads CASSLTDSGGRQYF. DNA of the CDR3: TGTGCCAGCAGCTTAACCGACAGCGGGGGAAGGCAGTATTTT.

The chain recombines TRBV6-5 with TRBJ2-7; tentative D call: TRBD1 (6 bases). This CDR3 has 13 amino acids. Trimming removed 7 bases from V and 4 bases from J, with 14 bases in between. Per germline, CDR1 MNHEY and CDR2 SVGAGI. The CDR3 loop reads CASKEQGAYEQYF. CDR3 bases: TGTGCCAGCAAGGAACAGGGAGCGTACGAGCAGTACTTC.

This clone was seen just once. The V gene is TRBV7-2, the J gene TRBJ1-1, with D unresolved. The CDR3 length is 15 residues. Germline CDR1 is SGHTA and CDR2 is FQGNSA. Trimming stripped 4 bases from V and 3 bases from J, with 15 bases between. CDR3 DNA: TGTGCCAGCAGCTCGAGACTCGACGGATACACTGAAGCTTTCTTT. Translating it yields CASSSRLDGYTEAFF.

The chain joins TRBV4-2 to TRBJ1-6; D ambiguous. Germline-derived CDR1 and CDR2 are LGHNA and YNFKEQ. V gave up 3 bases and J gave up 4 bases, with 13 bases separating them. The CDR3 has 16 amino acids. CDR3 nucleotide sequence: TGTGCCAGCAGCCAGGCTGGGAGTCAGTATAATTCACCCCTCCACTTT. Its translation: CASSQAGSQYNSPLHF.

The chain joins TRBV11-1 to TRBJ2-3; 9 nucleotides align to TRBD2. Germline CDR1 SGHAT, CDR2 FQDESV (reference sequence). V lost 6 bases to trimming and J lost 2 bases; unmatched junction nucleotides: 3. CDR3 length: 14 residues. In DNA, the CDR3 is TGTGCCAGCAGGCGGGGGGGTTACACAGATACGCAGTATTTT. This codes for CASRRGGYTDTQYF.

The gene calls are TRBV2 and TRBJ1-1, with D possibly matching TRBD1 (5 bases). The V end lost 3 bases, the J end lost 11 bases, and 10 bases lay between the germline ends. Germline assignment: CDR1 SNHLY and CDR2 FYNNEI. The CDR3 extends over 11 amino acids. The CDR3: CASSDPRGAFF. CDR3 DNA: TGTGCCAGCAGTGACCCCCGGGGGGCTTTCTTT.

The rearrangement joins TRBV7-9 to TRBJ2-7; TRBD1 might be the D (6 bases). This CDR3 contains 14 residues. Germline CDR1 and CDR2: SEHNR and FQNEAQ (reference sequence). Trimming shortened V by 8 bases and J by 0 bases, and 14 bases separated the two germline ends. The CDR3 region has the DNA TGTGCCAGCTCCCTGGACAGCCTCTCCTACGAGCAGTACTTC. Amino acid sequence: CASSLDSLSYEQYF. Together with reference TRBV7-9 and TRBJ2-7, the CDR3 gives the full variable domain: DTGVSQNPRHKITKRGQNVTFRCDPISEHNRLYWYRQTLGQGPEFLTYFQNEAQLEKSRLLSDRFSAERPKGSFSTLEIQRTEQGDSAMYLCASSLDSLSYEQYFGPGTRLTVT.

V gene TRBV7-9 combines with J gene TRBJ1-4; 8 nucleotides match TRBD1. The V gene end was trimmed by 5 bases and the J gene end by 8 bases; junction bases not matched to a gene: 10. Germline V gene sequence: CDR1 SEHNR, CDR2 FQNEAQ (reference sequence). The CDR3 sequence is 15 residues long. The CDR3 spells CASSAYRGGLEKLFF. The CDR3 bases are TGTGCCAGCAGCGCTTACAGGGGGGGTTTAGAAAAACTGTTTTTT.

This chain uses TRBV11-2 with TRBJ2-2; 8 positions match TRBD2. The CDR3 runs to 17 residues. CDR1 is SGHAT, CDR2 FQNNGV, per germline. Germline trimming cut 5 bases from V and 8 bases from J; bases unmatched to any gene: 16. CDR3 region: CASSLPMAGGGQGELFF. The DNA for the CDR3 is TGTGCCAGCAGCCTACCGATGGCGGGGGGCGGGCAGGGGGAGCTGTTTTTT. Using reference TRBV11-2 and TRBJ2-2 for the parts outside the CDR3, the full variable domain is EAGVAQSPRYKIIEKRQSVAFWCNPISGHATLYWYQQILGQGPKLLIQFQNNGVVDDSQLPKDRFSAERLKGVDSTLKIQPAKLEDSAVYLCASSLPMAGGGQGELFFGEGSRLTVL.

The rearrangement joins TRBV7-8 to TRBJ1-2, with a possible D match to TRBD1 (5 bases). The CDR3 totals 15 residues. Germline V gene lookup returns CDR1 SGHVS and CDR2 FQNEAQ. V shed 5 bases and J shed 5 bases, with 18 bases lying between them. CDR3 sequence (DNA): TGTGCCAGCAGCGGGGGGGACCGGTGGGGGTATGGCTACACCTTC. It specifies CASSGGDRWGYGYTF.

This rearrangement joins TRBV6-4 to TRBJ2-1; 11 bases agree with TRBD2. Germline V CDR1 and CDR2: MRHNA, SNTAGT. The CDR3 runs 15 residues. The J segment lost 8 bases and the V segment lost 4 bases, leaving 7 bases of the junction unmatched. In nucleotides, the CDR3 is TGTGCCAGCAGTGCGAGTAGCGGGGGGGCCTATGAGCAGTTCTTC. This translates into CASSASSGGAYEQFF.

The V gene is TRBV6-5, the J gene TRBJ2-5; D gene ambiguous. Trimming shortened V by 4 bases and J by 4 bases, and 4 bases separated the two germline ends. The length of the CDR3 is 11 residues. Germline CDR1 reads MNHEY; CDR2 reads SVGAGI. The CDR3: CASSSSETQYF. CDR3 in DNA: TGTGCCAGCAGTTCGTCAGAGACCCAGTACTTC.

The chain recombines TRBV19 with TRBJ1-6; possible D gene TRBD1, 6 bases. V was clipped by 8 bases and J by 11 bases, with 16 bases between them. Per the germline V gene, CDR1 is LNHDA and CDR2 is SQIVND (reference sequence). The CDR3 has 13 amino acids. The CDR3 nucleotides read TGTGCCAGTCGAGGGGGGGATTTCACACCCCTCCACTTT. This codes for CASRGGDFTPLHF.

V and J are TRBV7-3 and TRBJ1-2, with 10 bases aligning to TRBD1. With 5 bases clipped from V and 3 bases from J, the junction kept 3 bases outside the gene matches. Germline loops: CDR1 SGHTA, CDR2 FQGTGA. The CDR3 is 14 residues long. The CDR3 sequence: CASSPGTGDYGYTF. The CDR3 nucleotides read TGTGCCAGCAGCCCCGGGACAGGGGACTATGGCTACACCTTC.

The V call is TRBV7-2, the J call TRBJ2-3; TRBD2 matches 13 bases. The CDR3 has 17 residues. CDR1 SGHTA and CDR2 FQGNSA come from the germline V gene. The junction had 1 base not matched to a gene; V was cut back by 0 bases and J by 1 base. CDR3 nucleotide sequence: TGTGCCAGCAGCTTAGCGGGGACTAGCGGGGGCACAGATACGCAGTATTTT. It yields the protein CASSLAGTSGGTDTQYF. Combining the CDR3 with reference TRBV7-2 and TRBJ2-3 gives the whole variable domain GAGVSQSPSNKVTEKGKDVELRCDPISGHTALYWYRQSLGQGLEFLIYFQGNSAPDKSGLPSDRFSAERTGGSVSTLTIQRTQQEDSAVYLCASSLAGTSGGTDTQYFGPGTRLTVL.

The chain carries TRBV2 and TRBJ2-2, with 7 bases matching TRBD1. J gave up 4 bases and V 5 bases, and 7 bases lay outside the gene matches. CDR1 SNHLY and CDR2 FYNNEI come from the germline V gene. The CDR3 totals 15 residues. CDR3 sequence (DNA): TGTGCCAGCAGTTTACAGGGGCCCCTCACCGGGGAGCTGTTTTTT. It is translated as CASSLQGPLTGELFF.

The CDR3 DNA sequence: TGTGCCAGCAGCACCCGGGAGACCCAGTACTTC. Translated, it gives CASSTRETQYF. J is TRBJ2-5 and V is TRBV11-1; D gene unclear. V was pared by 5 bases and J by 5 bases, with 6 bases between. The CDR3 has 11 residues. The germline V gene encodes CDR1 SGHAT and CDR2 FQDESV (reference sequence).

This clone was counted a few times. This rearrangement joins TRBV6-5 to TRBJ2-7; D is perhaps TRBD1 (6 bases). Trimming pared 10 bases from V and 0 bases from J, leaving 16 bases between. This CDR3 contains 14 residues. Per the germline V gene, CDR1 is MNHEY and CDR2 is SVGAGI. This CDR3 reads CATRRTVSSYEQYF. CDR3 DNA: TGTGCCACTCGCCGGACAGTTAGCTCCTACGAGCAGTACTTC.